Below are 20 T cell receptor beta chains sequenced from a single sample in a study of T cells in Graves' hyperthyroidism and ophthalmopathy. Amplification yielded TCR beta CDR3 regions, with RNA transcripts as the source. First-round RT-PCR with HTBI primers amplified the TCR CDR3 region. Using its own MiXCR run on the multiplex PCR reads, TCRdb lists one record per CDR3 protein. The sample consists of 550,000 to 600,000 distinct CDR3 sequences, roughly a sixth of them appearing once. Material for sequencing was blood. These receptor sequences come from a woman between 18 and 29 years old with Graves' hyperthyroidism.

This clonotype has only a few counts. The CDR3 here is CASNQNLLGASEQYF. For the CDR3, the DNA is TGTGCCAGCAACCAAAACCTATTAGGGGCAAGCGAGCAGTACTTC. The chain links TRBV6-2 or TRBV6-3 to TRBJ2-7, with a possible D match to TRBD1 (5 bases). The CDR3 is 15 amino acids. The germline V and J ends were trimmed by 7 bases and 6 bases, with 22 bases remaining between them. Germline V CDR1 and CDR2: MNHEY, SVGEGT.

This clonotype appeared many times. DNA of the CDR3: TGTGCCAGCAGTTTTTGGGCAGAGCGCACAGATACGCAGTATTTT. Its translation: CASSFWAERTDTQYF. The genes are TRBV12-3 or TRBV12-4 and TRBJ2-3; no firm D call. V lost 3 bases and J 1 base, leaving 11 bases between the germline ends. The CDR3 loop spans 15 amino acids.

The rearrangement uses TRBV24-1 and TRBJ2-2; TRBD1 matches 7 bases. The V gene end was trimmed by 3 bases and the J gene end by 4 bases; junction bases not matched to a gene: 13. Germline values: CDR1 KGHDR, CDR2 SFDVKD. This CDR3 region has 18 residues. This CDR3 is CATSDPTVRQGVTGELFF. The CDR3 nucleotides are TGTGCCACCAGTGATCCGACGGTTCGACAGGGTGTCACCGGGGAGCTGTTTTTT.

This clonotype occurred a few times. The chain uses TRBV9 and TRBJ2-2; 9 bases line up with TRBD2. This CDR3 comprises 16 residues. Germline loops: CDR1 SGDLS, CDR2 YYNGEE. Trimming removed 0 bases from V and 6 bases from J; junction bases left unmatched: 6. CDR3 sequence: CASSVGGLAYPGELFF. The CDR3 DNA follows: TGTGCCAGCAGCGTAGGAGGACTAGCGTACCCCGGGGAGCTGTTTTTT.

This clonotype has just a few counts. The chain is built from TRBV6-2 or TRBV6-3 and TRBJ1-1; D unclear. V dropped 0 bases and J dropped 6 bases, with 11 bases sitting between them. CDR3 length: 14 amino acids. Germline V gives CDR1 MNHEY, CDR2 SVGEGT. The CDR3 loop is CASSYSGSQPEAFF. CDR3 DNA: TGTGCCAGCAGTTACTCGGGCAGTCAGCCTGAAGCTTTCTTT.

This CDR3 is CASSDEAQVRNNEQFF. CDR3 coding DNA: TGTGCCAGCAGTGATGAAGCCCAGGTCAGGAACAATGAGCAGTTCTTC. V is TRBV25-1 and J is TRBJ2-1; no definite D call. Looked up from germline, CDR1 is MGHDK and CDR2 is SYGVNS. V gave up 3 bases and J gave up 5 bases, with 17 bases separating them. CDR3 length equals 16 residues.

This clonotype was detected only a few times. V usage is TRBV28 and J usage is TRBJ1-6; D ambiguous. Germline CDR1 is MDHEN and CDR2 is SYDVKM. CDR3 size: 13 residues. V lost 1 base and J lost 7, with 5 bases in between. The CDR3 DNA follows: TGTGCCAGCAGTTTATTCGGCAATTCACCCCTCCACTTT. It translates to CASSLFGNSPLHF.

This clonotype came up many times. The V and J genes are TRBV7-9 and TRBJ2-5; D remains unclear. The V end was cut by 4 bases, the J end by 9 bases, with 15 bases between. This CDR3 region has 13 residues. Germline lookup yields CDR1 SEHNR and CDR2 FQNEAQ (reference sequence). CDR3 nucleotide sequence: TGTGCCAGCAGCTCCAGACACGCCGACGCCCAGTACTTC. Translating it yields CASSSRHADAQYF.

This clonotype was observed many times. Germline is not matched at one junction end, which may reflect a read error. The chain is built from TRBV2 and TRBJ2-3; 9 bases fit TRBD2. The CDR3 is 17 amino acids. Germline CDR1 is SNHLY and CDR2 is FYNNEI. CDR3 sequence: CAGRTPTAGGSTDTQYF. The CDR3 nucleotides are TGTGCCGGCAGAACCCCAACAGCGGGAGGTAGCACAGATACGCAGTATTTT.

In its sample, this clonotype was seen once. This chain links TRBV20-1 with TRBJ2-4; 11 nucleotides line up with TRBD2. Trimming took 0 bases from V and 6 from J; bases not matched to a gene: 16. Per the germline V gene, CDR1 is DFQATT and CDR2 is SNEGSKA (reference sequence). The CDR3 is 19 amino acids. The CDR3 here is CSARDRGVLAGGLGNIQYF. DNA for the CDR3: TGCAGTGCTAGAGACCGGGGGGTTCTAGCGGGAGGTCTGGGAAACATTCAGTACTTC.

This chain uses TRBV6-5 with TRBJ1-5; D not resolved. V was shortened by 2 bases and J by 3 bases, with 5 bases between the two germline ends. The CDR3 contains 13 residues. Germline assignment: CDR1 MNHEY and CDR2 SVGAGI. CDR3 in amino acids: CASSYDNNQPQHF. The CDR3, as DNA: TGTGCCAGCAGTTACGACAACAATCAGCCCCAGCATTTT.

In its sample, this clonotype was seen a few times. V and J are TRBV5-6 and TRBJ1-1; 8 bases agree with TRBD1. The junction had 5 bases not matched to a gene; V was cut back by 1 base and J by 3 bases. The CDR3 runs 15 residues. Germline CDR1 SGHDT, CDR2 YYEEEE. The CDR3 nucleotides are TGTGCCAGCAGCTTGTTGGACAGGGTTGACACTGAAGCTTTCTTT. Protein sequence: CASSLLDRVDTEAFF.

In regard to this clonotype: Just one base apart from a much larger clone, this may be a read error. This chain joins TRBV30 and TRBJ2-1; 9 nucleotides align to TRBD1. The CDR3 covers 14 residues. Germline assignment: CDR1 GTSNPN and CDR2 SVGIG (reference sequence). The CDR3 here is CAWRARDRVNERFF. The CDR3 DNA reads as TGTGCCTGGAGGGCTAGGGACAGGGTAAATGAGCGGTTCTTC. Full variable domain (rest looked up from reference TRBV30 and TRBJ2-1): SQTIHQWPATLVQPVGSPLSLECTVEGTSNPNLYWYRQAAGRGLQLLFYSVGIGQISSEVPQNLSASRPQDRQFILSSKKLLLSDSGFYLCAWRARDRVNERFFGPGTRLTVL.

The sample holds many counts of this clonotype. This chain connects TRBV10-3 to TRBJ2-1; 11 bases map to TRBD2. The junction had 7 bases not matched to a gene; V was cut back by 4 bases and J by 8 bases. Per the germline V gene, CDR1 is ENHRY and CDR2 is SYGVKD. CDR3 length: 15 residues. CDR3 bases: TGTGCCATCAGTGCGACTAGCGGGGCCGGCGATGAGCAGTTCTTC. This codes for CAISATSGAGDEQFF.

The chain carries TRBV6-1 and TRBJ2-3, with D perhaps matching TRBD1 or TRBD2 (5 bases each). Germline values: CDR1 MNHNS, CDR2 SASEGT. V lost 6 bases and J lost 0, with 16 bases in between. The CDR3 length is 16 residues. CDR3 coding DNA: TGTGCCAGCAGCCGGACCGGGACCTTAAGCACAGATACGCAGTATTTT. It specifies CASSRTGTLSTDTQYF.

As regards this clonotype: A much larger clone lies one base from this, so it may be a read error. This sequence joins TRBV30 and TRBJ2-1; D is possibly TRBD2 (7 bases). Per germline, CDR1 GTSNPN and CDR2 SVGIG (reference sequence). The V end lost 5 bases, the J end lost 5 bases, and 16 bases lay between the germline ends. CDR3 length: 14 residues. The CDR3 region has the DNA TGTGCCTGGGGCCGGGGGGCCGGGCACAATGAGCAGTTCTTC. Translated, it gives CAWGRGAGHNEQFF. The full variable domain, with the rest looked up from reference TRBV30 and TRBJ2-1, is SQTIHQWPATLVQPVGSPLSLECTVEGTSNPNLYWYRQAAGRGLQLLFYSVGIGQISSEVPQNLSASRPQDRQFILSSKKLLLSDSGFYLCAWGRGAGHNEQFFGPGTRLTVL.

This clonotype turned up a few times. The chain recombines TRBV9 with TRBJ1-5; 8 nucleotides match TRBD1. The CDR3 is 15 amino acids. V dropped 1 base and J dropped 7; count of bases not matched to a gene: 7. Germline lookup yields CDR1 SGDLS and CDR2 YYNGEE. The CDR3 spells CASSVRQGAGQPQHF. In DNA, the CDR3 is TGTGCCAGCAGCGTAAGGCAGGGGGCGGGGCAGCCCCAGCATTTT.

Concerning this clonotype itself: It may be a read error: a sequence one base away is much more abundant. The V and J genes are TRBV7-2 and TRBJ2-1; tentative D call: TRBD1 (5 bases). CDR3 length: 14 residues. The V end was cut by 4 bases, the J end by 0 bases, with 7 bases between. CDR1 and CDR2 (germline): SGHTA, FQGNSA. CDR3 DNA sequence: TGTGCCAGCAGCTCCAGGGTCTCCTACAATGAGCAGTTCTTC. Its protein product is CASSSRVSYNEQFF.

This clonotype has at least ten counts. V usage is TRBV6-1 and J usage is TRBJ1-1, with D possibly matching TRBD1 (5 bases). The CDR3 is 15 residues long. Between the trimmed V and J ends, which lost 7 bases and 3 bases, there was a span of 18 bases. Germline values: CDR1 MNHNS, CDR2 SASEGT. The CDR3, as DNA: TGTGCCAGCAAACTAGGCCTCTGGGGGGACACTGAAGCTTTCTTT. Amino acids: CASKLGLWGDTEAFF.

This chain uses TRBV12-3 or TRBV12-4 with TRBJ2-5, with 10 bases that match TRBD2. V trimming: 6 bases; J trimming: 5 bases; junction bases outside the gene matches: 9. The CDR3 covers 15 residues. CDR3 in DNA: TGTGCCAGCAGCCAAAGCCTAGCGGGGGACGAGACCCAGTACTTC. Translation: CASSQSLAGDETQYF.